This section outlines one TCR beta chain sequence together with its context. This entry is derived from a study of blood T cell repertoires in COVID-19. Libraries were prepared by immunoSEQ multiplex PCR; TCRdb keeps only in-frame clonotypes and omits some of them. The table lists approximately 300,000 clones, 87% of them singletons. The CDR3 has 15 residues. CDR1 is MNHEY, CDR2 SVGAGI, per germline. Trimming cost V 5 bases and J 4 bases; bases outside gene matches: 7. The sequenced sample consisted of peripheral blood. This TCR was sampled from a man aged 45-60 years with active or convalescent COVID-19. J is TRBJ1-3 and V is TRBV6-5; TRBD1 agrees at 8 bases. CDR3 in DNA: TGTGCCAGCAGTAGTCAGGGGGCCCGAGGAAACACCATATATTTT. This sequence encodes CASSSQGARGNTIYF.